This T cell receptor (beta chain) was documented in a study of identical twins. By proportion, this clonotype is medium-sized. Antigen: not known. cDNA carried unique molecular identifiers, and a universal primer site was added by template switching. Via MiXCR, TCRdb re-called the 5' RACE reads, giving one row per CDR3 protein. The table has around 470,000 distinct CDR3 sequences, around 14% seen once. Study-wide points: When twins shared out-of-frame alpha sequences, those sequences had excess low generation probability. The presence of invariant MAIT and iNKT cells could partly confound analyses of zero-insertion sequences.

Trimming removed 4 bases from V and 0 bases from J; junction bases left unmatched: 7. This CDR3 comprises 17 residues. Germline V gives CDR1 MDHEN, CDR2 SYDVKM. The same data also went into a second study, on yellow fever vaccine responses in identical twins. That work contributes: Twins showed a vaccine T cell response that reportedly seemed partly convergent, partly personalized.

The chain employs TRBV28 and TRBJ1-5, with 9 bases matching TRBD1. The sequencing sample was made of CD4+ T cells sorted from blood. The source is a woman aged 18-29 years in good health. The CDR3 is CASSYTGGFYSNQPQHF. CDR3 nucleotide sequence: TGTGCCAGCAGTTATACAGGGGGCTTTTATAGCAATCAGCCCCAGCATTTT.